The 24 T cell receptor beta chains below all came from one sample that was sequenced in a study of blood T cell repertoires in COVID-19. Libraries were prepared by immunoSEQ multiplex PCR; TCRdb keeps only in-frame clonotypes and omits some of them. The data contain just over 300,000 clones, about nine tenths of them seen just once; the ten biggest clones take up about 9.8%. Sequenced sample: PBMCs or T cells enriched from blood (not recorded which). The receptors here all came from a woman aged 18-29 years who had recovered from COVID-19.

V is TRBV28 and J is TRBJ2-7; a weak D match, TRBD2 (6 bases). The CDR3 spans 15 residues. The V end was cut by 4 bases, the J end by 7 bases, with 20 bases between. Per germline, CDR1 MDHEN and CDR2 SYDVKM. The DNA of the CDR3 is TGTGCCAGCAGTTCTGTAGGGACTGGGACCCTTGAGCAGTACTTC. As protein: CASSSVGTGTLEQYF.

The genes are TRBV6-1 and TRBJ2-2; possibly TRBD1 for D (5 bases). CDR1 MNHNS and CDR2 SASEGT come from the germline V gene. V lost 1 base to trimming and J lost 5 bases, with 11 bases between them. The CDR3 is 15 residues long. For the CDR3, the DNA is TGTGCCAGCAGTGAAGACAGGTTCGGTACCGGGGAGCTGTTTTTT. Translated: CASSEDRFGTGELFF.

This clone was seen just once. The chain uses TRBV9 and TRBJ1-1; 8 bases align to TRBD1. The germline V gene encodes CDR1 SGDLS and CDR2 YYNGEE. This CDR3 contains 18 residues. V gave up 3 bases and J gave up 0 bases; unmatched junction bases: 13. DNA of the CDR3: TGTGCCAGCAGCGGAGACCAGAGACAGGGGTTGGTGAACACTGAAGCTTTCTTT. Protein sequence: CASSGDQRQGLVNTEAFF.

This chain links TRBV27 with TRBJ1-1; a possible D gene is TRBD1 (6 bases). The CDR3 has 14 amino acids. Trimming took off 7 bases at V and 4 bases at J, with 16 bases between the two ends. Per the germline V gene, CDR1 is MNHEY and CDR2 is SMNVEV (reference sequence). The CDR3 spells CASMNNRDSTEAFF. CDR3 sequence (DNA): TGTGCCAGCATGAACAACAGGGATAGCACTGAAGCTTTCTTT.

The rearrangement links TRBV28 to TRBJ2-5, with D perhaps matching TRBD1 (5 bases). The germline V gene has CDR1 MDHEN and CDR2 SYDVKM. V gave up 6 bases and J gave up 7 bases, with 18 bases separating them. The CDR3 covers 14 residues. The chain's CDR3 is CASSASRGTWTQYF. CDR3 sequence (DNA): TGTGCCAGCAGCGCAAGTAGGGGTACTTGGACCCAGTACTTC.

CDR3 sequence reads: CASSLEWTGGPDTQYF. Written as DNA, the CDR3 is TGTGCCAGCAGCTTAGAATGGACAGGGGGCCCCGATACGCAGTATTTT. The chain has TRBV7-9 and TRBJ2-3; 11 bases fit TRBD1. Germline-derived CDR1 and CDR2 are SEHNR and FQNEAQ (reference sequence). Unmatched junction bases numbered 6, after V lost 1 base and J lost 6 bases. The CDR3 runs 16 residues.

The CDR3 region has the DNA TGTGCCAGCAGCCCGGTGACGGGGGGGTATGGCTACACCTTC. Translating it yields CASSPVTGGYGYTF. The chain combines TRBV5-6 with TRBJ1-2; tentative D call: TRBD1 (5 bases). Per germline, CDR1 SGHDT and CDR2 YYEEEE. This CDR3 has 14 residues. Between the trimmed V and J ends, which lost 4 bases and 5 bases, there was a span of 15 bases.

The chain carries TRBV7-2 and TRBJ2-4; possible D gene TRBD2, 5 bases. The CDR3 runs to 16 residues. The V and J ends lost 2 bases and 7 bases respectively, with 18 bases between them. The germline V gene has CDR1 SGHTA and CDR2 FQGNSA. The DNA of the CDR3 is TGTGCCAGCAGCTTACCTATCCGGGATAGCGCGAACATTCAGTACTTC. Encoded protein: CASSLPIRDSANIQYF.

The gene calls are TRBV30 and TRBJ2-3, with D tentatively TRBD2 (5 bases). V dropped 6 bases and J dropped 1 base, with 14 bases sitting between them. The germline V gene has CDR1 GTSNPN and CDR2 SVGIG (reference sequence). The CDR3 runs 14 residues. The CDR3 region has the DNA TGTGCCTGTAATGATTTGCGGGGCACAGATACGCAGTATTTT. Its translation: CACNDLRGTDTQYF. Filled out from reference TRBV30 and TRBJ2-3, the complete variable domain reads SQTIHQWPATLVQPVGSPLSLECTVEGTSNPNLYWYRQAAGRGLQLLFYSVGIGQISSEVPQNLSASRPQDRQFILSSKKLLLSDSGFYLCACNDLRGTDTQYFGPGTRLTVL.

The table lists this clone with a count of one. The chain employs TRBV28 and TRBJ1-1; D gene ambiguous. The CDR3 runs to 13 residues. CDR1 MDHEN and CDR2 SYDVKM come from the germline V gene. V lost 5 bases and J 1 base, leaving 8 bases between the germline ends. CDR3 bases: TGTGCCAGCAGTCCCCCAGAGAACACTGAAGCTTTCTTT. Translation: CASSPPENTEAFF.

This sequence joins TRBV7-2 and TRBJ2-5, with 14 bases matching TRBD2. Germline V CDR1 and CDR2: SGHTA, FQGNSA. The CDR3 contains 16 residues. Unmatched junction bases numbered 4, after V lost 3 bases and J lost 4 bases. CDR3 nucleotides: TGTGCCAGCAGCTTCTCTGGACTAGCGGGAGGAGAGACCCAGTACTTC. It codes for CASSFSGLAGGETQYF.

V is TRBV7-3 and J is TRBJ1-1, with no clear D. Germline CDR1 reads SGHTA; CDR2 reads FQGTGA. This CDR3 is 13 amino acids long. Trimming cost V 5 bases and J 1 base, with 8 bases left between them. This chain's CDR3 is CASSPQQNTEAFF. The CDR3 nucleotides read TGTGCCAGCAGCCCACAACAGAACACTGAAGCTTTCTTT. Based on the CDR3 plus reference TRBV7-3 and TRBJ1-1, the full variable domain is GAGVSQTPSNKVTEKGKYVELRCDPISGHTALYWYRQSLGQGPEFLIYFQGTGAADDSGLPNDRFFAVRPEGSVSTLKIQRTERGDSAVYLCASSPQQNTEAFFGQGTRLTVV.

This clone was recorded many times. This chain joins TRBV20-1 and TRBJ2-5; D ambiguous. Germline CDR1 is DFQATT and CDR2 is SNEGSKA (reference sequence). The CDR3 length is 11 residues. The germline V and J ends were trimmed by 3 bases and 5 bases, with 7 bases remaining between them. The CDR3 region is CSARPAETQYF. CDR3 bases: TGCAGTGCTAGGCCCGCGGAGACCCAGTACTTC.

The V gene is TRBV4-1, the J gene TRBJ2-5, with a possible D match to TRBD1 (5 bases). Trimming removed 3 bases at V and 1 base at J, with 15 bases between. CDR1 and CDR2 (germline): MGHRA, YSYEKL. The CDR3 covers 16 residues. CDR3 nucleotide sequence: TGCGCCAGCAGCCACCCTGCGGACGACAGCCAAGAGACCCAGTACTTC. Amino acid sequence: CASSHPADDSQETQYF.

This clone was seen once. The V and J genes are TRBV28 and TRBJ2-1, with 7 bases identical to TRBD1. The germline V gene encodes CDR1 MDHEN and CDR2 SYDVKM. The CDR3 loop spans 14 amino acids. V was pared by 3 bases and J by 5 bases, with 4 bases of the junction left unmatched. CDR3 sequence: CASSLGQGDNEQFF. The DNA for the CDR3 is TGTGCCAGCAGTTTGGGCCAGGGGGACAATGAGCAGTTCTTC.

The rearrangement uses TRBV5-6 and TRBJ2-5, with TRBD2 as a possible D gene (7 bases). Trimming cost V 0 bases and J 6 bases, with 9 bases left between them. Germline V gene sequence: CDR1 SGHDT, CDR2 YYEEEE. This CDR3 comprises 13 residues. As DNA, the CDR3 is TGTGCCAGCAGCTTGGGGGGGGGCCAGACCCAGTACTTC. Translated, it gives CASSLGGGQTQYF. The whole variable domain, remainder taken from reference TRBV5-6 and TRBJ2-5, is DAGVTQSPTHLIKTRGQQVTLRCSPKSGHDTVSWYQQALGQGPQFIFQYYEEEERQRGNFPDRFSGHQFPNYSSELNVNALLLGDSALYLCASSLGGGQTQYFGPGTRLLVL.

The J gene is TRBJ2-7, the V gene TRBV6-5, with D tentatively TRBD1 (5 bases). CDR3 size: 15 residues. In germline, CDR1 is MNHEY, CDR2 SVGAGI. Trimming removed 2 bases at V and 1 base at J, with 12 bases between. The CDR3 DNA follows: TGTGCCAGCAGTTACGGGGCCAGGACATCCTACGAGCAGTACTTC. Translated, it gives CASSYGARTSYEQYF.

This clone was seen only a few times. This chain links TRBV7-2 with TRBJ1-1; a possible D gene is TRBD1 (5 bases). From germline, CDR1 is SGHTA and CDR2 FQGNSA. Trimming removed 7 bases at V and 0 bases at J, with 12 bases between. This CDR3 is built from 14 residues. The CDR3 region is CASKAGALNTEAFF. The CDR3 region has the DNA TGTGCCAGCAAAGCTGGGGCCTTGAACACTGAAGCTTTCTTT.

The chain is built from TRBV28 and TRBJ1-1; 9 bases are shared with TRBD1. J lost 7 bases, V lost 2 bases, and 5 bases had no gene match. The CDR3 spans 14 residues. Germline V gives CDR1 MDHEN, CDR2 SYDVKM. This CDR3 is CASSLGDRVGEAFF. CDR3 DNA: TGTGCCAGCAGTTTAGGGGACAGGGTTGGTGAAGCTTTCTTT.

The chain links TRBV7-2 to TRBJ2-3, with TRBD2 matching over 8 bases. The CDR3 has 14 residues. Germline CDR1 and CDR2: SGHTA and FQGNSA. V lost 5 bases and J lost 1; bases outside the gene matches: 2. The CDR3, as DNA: TGTGCCAGCAGCGCCGGGGGGGGCACAGATACGCAGTATTTT. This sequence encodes CASSAGGGTDTQYF.

The CDR3 region is CASSIRASGRGNEQFF. Written as DNA, the CDR3 is TGTGCCAGTAGTATACGGGCTAGCGGGAGAGGGAATGAGCAGTTCTTC. The gene calls are TRBV19 and TRBJ2-1, with 10 bases identical to TRBD2. Germline-derived CDR1 and CDR2 are LNHDA and SQIVND (reference sequence). J gave up 7 bases and V 2 bases, and 8 bases lay outside the gene matches. CDR3 length: 16 amino acids.

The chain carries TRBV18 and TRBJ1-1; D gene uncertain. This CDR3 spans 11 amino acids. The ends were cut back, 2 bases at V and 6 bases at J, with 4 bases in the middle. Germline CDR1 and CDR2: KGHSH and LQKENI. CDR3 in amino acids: CASSPIAEAFF. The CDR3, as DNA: TGTGCCAGCTCACCAATAGCTGAAGCTTTCTTT.

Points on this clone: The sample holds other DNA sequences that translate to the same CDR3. The CDR3 here is CASSWTGDTEAFF. CDR3 nucleotide sequence: TGTGCCAGCAGCTGGACAGGGGACACTGAAGCTTTCTTT. V gene TRBV28 combines with J gene TRBJ1-1; TRBD1 matches at 9 bases. Germline V gives CDR1 MDHEN, CDR2 SYDVKM. The CDR3 is 13 amino acids. V shed 6 bases and J 3 bases; nucleotides not matched to a gene: 2. Full variable domain (missing parts from reference TRBV28 and TRBJ1-1): DVKVTQSSRYLVKRTGEKVFLECVQDMDHENMFWYRQDPGLGLRLIYFSYDVKMKEKGDIPEGYSVSREKKERFSLILESASTNQTSMYLCASSWTGDTEAFFGQGTRLTVV.

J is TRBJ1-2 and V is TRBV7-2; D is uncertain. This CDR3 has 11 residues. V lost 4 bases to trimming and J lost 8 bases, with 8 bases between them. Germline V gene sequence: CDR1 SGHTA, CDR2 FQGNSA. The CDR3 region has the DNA TGTGCCAGCAGCTACGGTTCGGGCTACACCTTC. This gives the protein CASSYGSGYTF.